Following are 8 T cell receptor beta chains from one sample sequenced in a study of blood T cells in healthy people across ages. Primers used in a second PCR of roughly 7 to 12 cycles were a sample-barcoded 5' primer and a J-beta primer mix. Using its own MiXCR run on the 5' RACE reads, TCRdb lists one record per CDR3 protein. The sample carries hundreds of thousands of distinct CDR3 sequences, roughly 21% recorded once. The sample consisted of blood. These receptors were collected from a man in his sixties or seventies in good health.

This clonotype was found a few times. CDR3 nucleotides: TGTGCCAGCATAGCGGATCAGAACTACAATGAGCAGTTCTTC. Amino acids: CASIADQNYNEQFF. This chain joins TRBV2 and TRBJ2-5, with D perhaps TRBD2 (6 bases). The end of the DNA is better explained by TRBJ2-1, so the J call may be wrong. The germline gives CDR1 SNHLY, CDR2 FYNNEI. This CDR3 comprises 14 residues.

This clonotype was recorded a few times. J is TRBJ2-1 and V is TRBV20-1; 11 nucleotides match TRBD1. The CDR3 is made up of 16 amino acids. With V trimmed by 4 bases and J by 4 bases, 9 bases remained unmatched. Germline V gene data show CDR1 as DFQATT and CDR2 as SNEGSKA (reference sequence). Written as DNA, the CDR3 is TGCAGTGCTATCGCCACCGGGACAGGGGGTTACAATGAGCAGTTCTTC. This sequence encodes CSAIATGTGGYNEQFF.

This clonotype appeared many times. The CDR3: CASRGSYNSPLHF. As DNA, the CDR3 is TGTGCATCCAGGGGCTCGTATAATTCACCCCTCCACTTT. V and J are TRBV28 and TRBJ1-6; D perhaps matches TRBD1 (6 bases). This CDR3 spans 13 amino acids. From germline, CDR1 is MDHEN and CDR2 SYDVKM.

The chain recombines TRBV5-1 with TRBJ2-7; possible D gene TRBD2, 6 bases. Per the germline V gene, CDR1 is SGHRS and CDR2 is YFSETQ. This CDR3 has 16 residues. Between the trimmed V and J ends, which lost 2 bases and 1 base, there was a span of 16 bases. The CDR3 region is CASSLNDGSFSYEQYF. The DNA for the CDR3 is TGCGCCAGCAGCTTAAATGACGGGAGTTTTTCCTACGAGCAGTACTTC.

Concerning this clonotype: This CDR3 fails to terminate in the conserved phenylalanine or tryptophan, so it likely reflects a read error. The chain combines TRBV6-5 with TRBJ1-4, with D perhaps matching TRBD1 (6 bases). Per germline, CDR1 MNHEY and CDR2 SVGAGI. V lost 2 bases, J lost 12 bases, and 16 bases lay in between. This CDR3 contains 14 residues. The CDR3 DNA reads as TGTGCCAGCAGTTACGGGGGCACTCGGAGGGAACTGTTTTCT. It specifies CASSYGGTRRELFS.

The V call is TRBV29-1, the J call TRBJ2-3; D is undetermined. Germline assignment: CDR1 SQVTM and CDR2 ANQGSEA. The CDR3 spans 15 residues. Trimming removed 5 bases at V and 0 bases at J, with 15 bases between. The CDR3 DNA reads TGCAGCGTTCGGTCGTGGATAGGAAGCACAGATACGCAGTATTTT. This encodes CSVRSWIGSTDTQYF.

The chain links TRBV6-2 or TRBV6-3 to TRBJ2-5, with 11 bases identical to TRBD2. V lost 2 bases, J lost 5 bases, and 7 bases stayed unmatched. Germline V gene data show CDR1 as MNHEY and CDR2 as SVGEGT. There are 16 residues in the CDR3. The CDR3 is CASSYPLAGVQETQYF. In DNA form, the CDR3 reads TGTGCCAGCAGTTACCCACTAGCGGGAGTTCAGGAGACCCAGTACTTC.

J is TRBJ1-6 and V is TRBV25-1; D is perhaps TRBD1 (6 bases). The CDR3 consists of 14 residues. Per germline, CDR1 MGHDK and CDR2 SYGVNS. V lost 3 bases to trimming and J lost 5 bases, with 8 bases between them. The CDR3 sequence: CASSEGHHNSPLHF. The CDR3 DNA reads TGTGCCAGCAGTGAGGGACACCATAATTCACCCCTCCACTTT.